This T cell receptor (beta chain) was recorded in a study of blood T cell repertoires in COVID-19. About the research overall: Spain, Italy and the United States supplied samples that represented acute and convalescent COVID-19.

V lost 3 bases and J lost 5, with 11 bases in between. The CDR3 sequence is 14 residues long. Germline lookup yields CDR1 LGHNA and CDR2 YSLEER. Authors' processing steps: Amplification of reference gene primers provided the estimated nucleated cell counts. Here immunoSEQ multiplex PCR was the method, and the copy in TCRdb shows in-frame clones only, minus some. From that table come the V and J calls and clone size; the DNA was used to work out D and trimming. The sample holds roughly 250,000 clones, 87% seen once. This clone was recorded only once. The sample consisted of peripheral blood. This clonotype originated in a woman in her 50s with acute or convalescent COVID-19. The gene calls are TRBV4-3 and TRBJ2-1, with D perhaps TRBD2 (5 bases). The CDR3 here is CASSHLLANNEQFF. CDR3 in DNA: TGCGCCAGCAGCCATCTGTTAGCGAACAATGAGCAGTTCTTC.